The T cell receptor beta chain under discussion was sequenced for a study of early T cells in non-severe SARS-CoV-2 infection. Turning to the study itself: RNA in bulk from unsorted whole blood was sequenced, and chains were unpaired. Findings of the study overall: Missing private and CD4 specificities, VDJdb matching favored anti-spike CD8 responses.

The sample holds many counts of this clonotype. The antigen is unknown. CDR3 size: 13 residues. V shed 5 bases and J 6 bases; nucleotides not matched to a gene: 7. Individual cDNA molecules carried attached unique molecular identifiers. TCRdb reprocessed the 5' RACE reads with MiXCR, giving one entry per CDR3 protein. The data hold over 55,000 distinct CDR3 sequences, with over 10% observed a single time. The material sequenced was whole blood, taken at baseline. The receptor was isolated from an adult who was a healthcare worker with PCR-confirmed SARS-CoV-2 infection or an uninfected control (not recorded which). The rearrangement joins TRBV12-3 or TRBV12-4 to TRBJ2-7; TRBD1 agrees at 7 bases. Written as DNA, the CDR3 is TGTGCCAGCAGTACCGGACAGGCCGTCGAGCAGTACTTC. Its protein product is CASSTGQAVEQYF.